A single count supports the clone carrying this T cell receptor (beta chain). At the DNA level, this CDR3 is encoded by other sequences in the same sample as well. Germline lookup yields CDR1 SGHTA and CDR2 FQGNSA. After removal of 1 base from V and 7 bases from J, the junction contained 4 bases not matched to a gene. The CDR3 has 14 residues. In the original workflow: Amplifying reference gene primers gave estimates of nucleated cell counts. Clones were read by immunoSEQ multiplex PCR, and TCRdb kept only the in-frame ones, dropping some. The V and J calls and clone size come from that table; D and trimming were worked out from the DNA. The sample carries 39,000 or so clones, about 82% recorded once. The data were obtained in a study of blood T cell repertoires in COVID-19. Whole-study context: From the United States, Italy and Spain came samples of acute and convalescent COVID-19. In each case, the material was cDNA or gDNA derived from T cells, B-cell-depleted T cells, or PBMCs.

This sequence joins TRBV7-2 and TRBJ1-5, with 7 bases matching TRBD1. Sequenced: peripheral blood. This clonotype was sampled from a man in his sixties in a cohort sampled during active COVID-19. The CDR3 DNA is TGTGCCAGCAGCTTAGATGGAGGGGGCCAGCCCCAGCATTTT. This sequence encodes CASSLDGGGQPQHF.